This T cell receptor beta chain emerged from a study of blood T cells in healthy people across ages. Study-level points and caveats: Relative to aged donors, long-lived donors carried more naive CD4+ cells and displayed higher diversity.

The second PCR ran about 6 to 11 cycles with a sample-barcoded 5' primer and J-beta primers. A template-switch adaptor containing 12 random nucleotides labeled each cDNA molecule. Sequencing yielded, for each sample, at least 3 million paired-end reads carrying CDR3. Using its own MiXCR run on the 5' RACE reads, TCRdb lists one record per CDR3 protein. This sample has roughly 680,000 distinct CDR3 sequences; 49% occur once, and the top ten carry roughly 31%. V dropped 1 base and J dropped 0; count of bases not matched to a gene: 9. Germline V CDR1 and CDR2: DFQATT, SNEGSKA (reference sequence). The CDR3 loop spans 18 amino acids. As regards this clonotype: What it binds is unknown.

The specimen sequenced was blood. The V gene is TRBV20-1, the J gene TRBJ2-7; 13 bases line up with TRBD2. This clonotype was sampled from a woman aged 55-70 years in good health. As DNA, the CDR3 is TGCAGTGCTAGAGGGTTGGGACTAGCGGGGCTCTCCTCCTACGAGCAGTACTTC. It translates to CSARGLGLAGLSSYEQYF.